This T cell receptor (beta chain) was obtained from a study of T cell responses to AZD1222 COVID-19 vaccine. Trimming took off 2 bases at V and 0 bases at J, with 14 bases between the two ends. The CDR3 length is 17 residues. CDR1 is SEHNR and CDR2 is FQNEAQ in the germline V gene (reference sequence). Study-level results: All repertoire sampling was performed exclusively after the peak T cell response.

For this clone: Its antigen is unknown.

Repertoires were generated with immunoSEQ multiplex PCR, while TCRdb's copy carries only in-frame clones and drops some. The sample includes about 130,000 clones, 80% to 95% of them seen just once. Source: peripheral blood, taken 28 days after the second AZD1222 dose. The rearrangement uses TRBV7-9 and TRBJ1-3, with D perhaps matching TRBD1 (6 bases). The clonotype comes from an adult who received the AZD1222 COVID-19 vaccine. The CDR3 DNA follows: TGTGCCAGCAGCTTATCAGTCAGGGACAACTCTGGAAACACCATATATTTT. Its translation is CASSLSVRDNSGNTIYF.